The 20 T cell receptor beta chains below all came from one sample that was sequenced in a study of blood T cell repertoires in COVID-19 (dated by TCRdb to the early 2020s). Receptors were amplified or captured by the immunoSEQ multiplex PCR assay. This is the immuneACCESS table as TCRdb keeps it, with only in-frame sequences that have V and J called. A part of the clones is gone; compared with another copy, unresolved V genes explain less than half, and the rest is unexplained. Counted in this sample were about 300,000 clones; 70% to 90% of them appeared once. Of the sample, more than 9% falls within the top ten clones. Sequencing was carried out using PBMCs or T cells enriched from blood (not recorded which). These receptors all come from a woman between 18 and 30 years old who had recovered from COVID-19.

In this sample, this clone turned up once. In DNA, the CDR3 is TGTGCCAGCAGCGCCTCGACAGGGGGCGGTGAGCAGTTCTTC. It is translated as CASSASTGGGEQFF. The chain couples TRBV9 to TRBJ2-1; 10 nucleotides agree with TRBD1. V was pared by 3 bases and J by 9 bases, with 6 bases of the junction left unmatched. CDR1 SGDLS and CDR2 YYNGEE come from the germline V gene. This CDR3 has 14 residues.

Note on this clone: The same CDR3 arises from other DNA sequences in this sample as well. V gene TRBV3-1 (or the pseudogene TRBV3-2) combines with J gene TRBJ2-7; 10 bases agree with TRBD2. CDR1 is LGHDT and CDR2 is YNNKEL in the germline V gene (reference sequence). The CDR3 covers 14 residues. Trimming at V came to 1 base and at J to 4 bases, leaving 1 base not matched to a gene. CDR3 in amino acids: CASSQGLAGYEQYF. DNA for the CDR3: TGTGCCAGCAGCCAAGGACTAGCGGGTTACGAGCAGTACTTC.

The V call is TRBV5-1, the J call TRBJ2-7; TRBD1 is a possible D gene (6 bases). The germline V gene encodes CDR1 SGHRS and CDR2 YFSETQ. Trimming pared 1 base from V and 6 bases from J, leaving 8 bases between. This CDR3 is 12 amino acids long. The CDR3 sequence: CASSLIQGEQYF. The CDR3 nucleotides are TGCGCCAGCAGCTTGATACAGGGCGAGCAGTACTTC.

The chain is built from TRBV3-1 (or the pseudogene TRBV3-2) and TRBJ1-6, with TRBD1 as a possible D gene (5 bases). The CDR3 runs to 16 residues. Germline CDR1 and CDR2: LGHDT and YNNKEL (reference sequence). Trimming pared 4 bases from V and 9 bases from J, leaving 19 bases between. The CDR3: CASSPPGGGVSSPLHF. In DNA, the CDR3 is TGTGCCAGCAGCCCACCCGGTGGGGGGGTTAGTTCACCCCTCCACTTT.

The chain couples TRBV6-5 to TRBJ1-4; 9 bases match TRBD1. The CDR3 has 13 amino acids. Germline values: CDR1 MNHEY, CDR2 SVGAGI. V lost 6 bases, J lost 8 bases, and 4 bases stayed unmatched. The CDR3 region is CASRTTGGEKLFF. CDR3 nucleotides: TGTGCCAGCAGGACAACAGGGGGCGAAAAACTGTTTTTT.

V and J are TRBV27 and TRBJ1-5; D unresolved. CDR3 length equals 12 residues. Looked up from germline, CDR1 is MNHEY and CDR2 is SMNVEV (reference sequence). CDR3 protein: CAWEPVINPQHF. In nucleotides, the CDR3 is TGTGCGTGGGAGCCAGTCATCAATCCCCAGCATTTT.

This clone was counted a single time. The rearrangement links TRBV5-4 to TRBJ2-5, with 11 bases identical to TRBD2. CDR1 and CDR2 from the germline V gene are SGHNT and YYREEE (reference sequence). This CDR3 comprises 16 residues. Trimming removed 4 bases from V and 3 bases from J; junction bases left unmatched: 8. CDR3 nucleotide sequence: TGTGCCAGCAGCCCTGGGACTAGCGGACCCGAAGAGACCCAGTACTTC. It specifies CASSPGTSGPEETQYF.

The genes are TRBV29-1 and TRBJ1-1, with 8 positions matching TRBD1. The CDR3 contains 13 residues. V lost 7 bases to trimming and J lost 0 bases; unmatched junction nucleotides: 4. Germline CDR1 and CDR2: SQVTM and ANQGSEA. The CDR3 is CSGNRGVNTEAFF. CDR3 sequence (DNA): TGCAGCGGGAACAGGGGGGTGAACACTGAAGCTTTCTTT.

The chain combines TRBV28 with TRBJ2-7; possible D gene TRBD2, 6 bases. Trimming removed 7 bases from V and 6 bases from J, with 25 bases in between. Germline lookup yields CDR1 MDHEN and CDR2 SYDVKM. This CDR3 has 16 amino acids. DNA of the CDR3: TGTGCCAGCATTTGGGGCTCCGGGCAGGGAGGCTCCGAGCAGTACTTC. It is translated as CASIWGSGQGGSEQYF.

V and J are TRBV5-4 and TRBJ1-1; the D gene is possibly TRBD1 (5 bases). The germline gives CDR1 SGHNT, CDR2 YYREEE (reference sequence). V was trimmed by 4 bases and J by 0 bases, leaving 7 bases between them. The CDR3 has 13 residues. The CDR3 coding sequence is TGTGCCAGCAGCCAGACAGTGAACACTGAAGCTTTCTTT. Its translation: CASSQTVNTEAFF.

V and J are TRBV10-3 and TRBJ2-2; D is undetermined. The CDR3 runs 12 residues. The germline V and J ends were trimmed by 4 bases and 4 bases, with 4 bases remaining between them. CDR1 is ENHRY and CDR2 is SYGVKD in the germline V gene. CDR3 loop: CAISGSTGELFF. The DNA of the CDR3 is TGTGCCATCAGTGGGAGCACCGGGGAGCTGTTTTTT.

This clone has a handful of counts. This sequence joins TRBV4-1 and TRBJ1-4; 8 bases match TRBD1. Unmatched junction bases numbered 7, after V lost 1 base and J lost 0 bases. The germline V gene has CDR1 MGHRA and CDR2 YSYEKL. This CDR3 spans 18 amino acids. The CDR3, as DNA: TGCGCCAGCAGCCAAGTGAGACAGGGGTGGGCAACTAATGAAAAACTGTTTTTT. Translation: CASSQVRQGWATNEKLFF.

This chain connects TRBV9 to TRBJ1-2, with D tentatively TRBD1 (5 bases). The germline V gene encodes CDR1 SGDLS and CDR2 YYNGEE. The V end was cut by 0 bases, the J end by 8 bases, with 14 bases between. CDR3 length: 14 amino acids. CDR3: CASSVAIQGRGYTF. CDR3 nucleotides: TGTGCCAGCAGCGTAGCTATCCAGGGCCGAGGCTACACCTTC. Supplemented by reference TRBV9 and TRBJ1-2, the full variable domain reads DSGVTQTPKHLITATGQRVTLRCSPRSGDLSVYWYQQSLDQGLQFLIQYYNGEERAKGNILERFSAQQFPDLHSELNLSSLELGDSALYFCASSVAIQGRGYTFGSGTRLTVV.

With regard to this clone: The sample contains more than one DNA sequence encoding this CDR3. This chain connects TRBV5-6 to TRBJ2-7; 11 nucleotides line up with TRBD1. The ends lost 2 bases at V and 0 bases at J; junction bases unmatched: 1. Germline V CDR1 and CDR2: SGHDT, YYEEEE. CDR3 size: 15 residues. The CDR3 DNA reads as TGTGCCAGCAGCTTAGGACAGGGGGCCTCCTACGAGCAGTACTTC. This codes for CASSLGQGASYEQYF. Full variable domain (remainder filled in from reference TRBV5-6 and TRBJ2-7): DAGVTQSPTHLIKTRGQQVTLRCSPKSGHDTVSWYQQALGQGPQFIFQYYEEEERQRGNFPDRFSGHQFPNYSSELNVNALLLGDSALYLCASSLGQGASYEQYFGPGTRLTVT.

The rearrangement uses TRBV18 and TRBJ2-7; D not resolved. V was clipped by 1 base and J by 6 bases, with 16 bases between them. The germline V gene encodes CDR1 KGHSH and CDR2 LQKENI. The CDR3 is made up of 15 amino acids. The CDR3 bases are TGTGCCAGCTCACCACAAGGTACCAGGCTCGGCGAGCAGTACTTC. Translated, it gives CASSPQGTRLGEQYF. Drawing the rest from reference TRBV18 and TRBJ2-7, the complete variable domain is NAGVMQNPRHLVRRRGQEARLRCSPMKGHSHVYWYRQLPEEGLKFMVYLQKENIIDESGMPKERFSAEFPKEGPSILRIQQVVRGDSAAYFCASSPQGTRLGEQYFGPGTRLTVT.

This clone was observed a handful of times. The rearrangement uses TRBV9 and TRBJ2-7; 8 bases match TRBD2. The germline V gene has CDR1 SGDLS and CDR2 YYNGEE. The CDR3 totals 15 residues. V lost 1 base to trimming and J lost 0 bases; unmatched junction nucleotides: 3. The CDR3 is CASSVSGTSSYEQYF. Written as DNA, the CDR3 is TGTGCCAGCAGCGTATCCGGGACTAGCTCCTACGAGCAGTACTTC.

J is TRBJ2-7 and V is TRBV5-1; the match to TRBD2 covers 13 bases. CDR3 length: 19 amino acids. Germline assignment: CDR1 SGHRS and CDR2 YFSETQ. J lost 3 bases, V lost 0 bases, and 12 bases had no gene match. The chain's CDR3 is CASSLARWTSGSIDYEQYF. CDR3 in DNA: TGCGCCAGCAGCTTGGCCCGCTGGACTAGCGGGAGTATTGACTACGAGCAGTACTTC. Using reference TRBV5-1 and TRBJ2-7 for the parts outside the CDR3, the full variable domain is KAGVTQTPRYLIKTRGQQVTLSCSPISGHRSVSWYQQTPGQGLQFLFEYFSETQRNKGNFPGRFSGRQFSNSRSEMNVSTLELGDSALYLCASSLARWTSGSIDYEQYFGPGTRLTVT.

The chain is built from TRBV3-1 (or the pseudogene TRBV3-2) and TRBJ1-1, with D unclear. The CDR3 loop spans 14 amino acids. Trimming pared 2 bases from V and 3 bases from J, leaving 10 bases between. Germline V gene data show CDR1 as LGHDT and CDR2 as YNNKEL (reference sequence). The CDR3 sequence: CASSQRGWDTEAFF. The DNA for the CDR3 is TGTGCCAGCAGCCAAAGAGGGTGGGACACTGAAGCTTTCTTT.

The chain uses TRBV7-8 and TRBJ1-1; tentative D call: TRBD1 (6 bases). This CDR3 comprises 14 residues. The V gene lost 6 bases and the J gene lost 4 bases, with 15 bases spanning the gap. Germline V gene lookup returns CDR1 SGHVS and CDR2 FQNEAQ. CDR3 nucleotides: TGTGCCAGCAGTCAAGCAGGGGCGGTCACTGAAGCTTTCTTT. This sequence encodes CASSQAGAVTEAFF. Full variable domain (remainder filled in from reference TRBV7-8 and TRBJ1-1): GAGVSQSPRYKVAKRGQDVALRCDPISGHVSLFWYQQALGQGPEFLTYFQNEAQLDKSGLPSDRFFAERPEGSVSTLKIQRTQQEDSAVYLCASSQAGAVTEAFFGQGTRLTVV.

This clone was counted only a few times. The chain joins TRBV2 to TRBJ2-7; 8 bases match TRBD2. From germline, CDR1 is SNHLY and CDR2 FYNNEI. CDR3 length: 14 residues. The trim removed 7 bases at V and 7 bases at J, leaving 12 bases unmatched. In nucleotides, the CDR3 is TGTGCCAGCACGGGAGGGAACGGGGCTAGAGAGCAGTACTTC. Translating gives CASTGGNGAREQYF. Filled out from reference TRBV2 and TRBJ2-7, the complete variable domain reads EPEVTQTPSHQVTQMGQEVILRCVPISNHLYFYWYRQILGQKVEFLVSFYNNEISEKSEIFDDQFSVERPDGSNFTLKIRSTKLEDSAMYFCASTGGNGAREQYFGPGTRLTVT.